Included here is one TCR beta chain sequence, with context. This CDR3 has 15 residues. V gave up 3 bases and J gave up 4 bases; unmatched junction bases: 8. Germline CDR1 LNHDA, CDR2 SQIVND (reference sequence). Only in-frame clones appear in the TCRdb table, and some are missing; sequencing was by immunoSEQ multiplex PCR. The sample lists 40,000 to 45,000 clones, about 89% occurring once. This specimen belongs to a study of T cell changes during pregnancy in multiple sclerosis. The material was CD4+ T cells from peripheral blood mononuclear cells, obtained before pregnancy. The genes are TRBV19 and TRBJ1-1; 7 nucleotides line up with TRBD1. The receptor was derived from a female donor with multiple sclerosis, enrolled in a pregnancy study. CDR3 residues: CASSIPRRGSTEAFF. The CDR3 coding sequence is TGTGCCAGTAGTATTCCCCGCAGGGGGAGCACTGAAGCTTTCTTT.